This T cell receptor (beta chain) was sequenced during a study of T cell repertoires in cytomegalovirus infection. This clonotype appeared a single time. The target antigen is unknown. The ends were cut back, 5 bases at V and 6 bases at J, with 11 bases in the middle. CDR1 and CDR2 (germline): LNHDA, SQIVND (reference sequence). CDR3 size: 13 residues. In TCRdb, the reads were re-called with MiXCR into one record per CDR3 protein. The data show approximately 340,000 distinct CDR3 sequences, approximately 32% seen once. This sequence joins TRBV19 and TRBJ2-1; no clear D gene. Sequencing was performed on cultured PBMCs, taken from culture after CMV antigen stimulation. This sequence was found in a human donor in good health (CMV status not recorded). Some clones in this sample may be carry-over from other donors' samples. The CDR3 sequence: CASSLALINEQFF. As DNA, the CDR3 is TGTGCCAGTAGTCTCGCCCTGATCAATGAGCAGTTCTTC. Full variable domain (remainder filled in from reference TRBV19 and TRBJ2-1): DGGITQSPKYLFRKEGQNVTLSCEQNLNHDAMYWYRQDPGQGLRLIYYSQIVNDFQKGDIAEGYSVSREKKESFPLTVTSAQKNPTAFYLCASSLALINEQFFGPGTRLTVL.